Sequencing of this T cell receptor (beta chain) was carried out in a study of cytomegalovirus exposure and HLA in healthy donors. Overall study: Earlier, roughly 120 million unique TCR beta sequences were recovered from around 180 million T cells by an analysis. Study-level results: No immune exposure information besides CMV serostatus was available.

Trimming stripped 7 bases from V and 4 bases from J, with 7 bases between. Germline lookup yields CDR1 MNHEY and CDR2 SVGAGI. The CDR3 runs 11 residues. Comment on this clone: Its cognate antigen is unknown.

Primers for the PCR totalled 60 Vbeta and 13 Jbeta. Sequencing was performed with immunoSEQ multiplex PCR; in TCRdb, only in-frame clones are kept and a portion is missing. The sample lists 120,000 or so clones, over 70% occurring once. The V gene is TRBV6-5, the J gene TRBJ2-5; unclear D gene. The sequencing input was PBMCs. The origin of this receptor is a woman aged 18-35 years in good health and CMV-seronegative. The CDR3 DNA follows: TGTGCCAGCACCAACTCAGAGACCCAGTACTTC. Translating it yields CASTNSETQYF.